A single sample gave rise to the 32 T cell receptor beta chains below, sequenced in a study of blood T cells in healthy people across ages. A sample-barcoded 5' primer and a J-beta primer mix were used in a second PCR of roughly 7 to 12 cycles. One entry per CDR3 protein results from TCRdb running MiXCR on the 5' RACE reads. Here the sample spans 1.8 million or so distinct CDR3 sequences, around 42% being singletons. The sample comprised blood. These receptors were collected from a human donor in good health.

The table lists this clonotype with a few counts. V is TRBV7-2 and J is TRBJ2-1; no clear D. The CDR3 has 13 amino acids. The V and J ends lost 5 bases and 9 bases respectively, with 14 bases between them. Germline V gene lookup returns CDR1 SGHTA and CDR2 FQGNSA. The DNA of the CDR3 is TGTGCCAGCAGCCAATGGAGTAGCAGTGAGCAGTTCTTC. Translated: CASSQWSSSEQFF.

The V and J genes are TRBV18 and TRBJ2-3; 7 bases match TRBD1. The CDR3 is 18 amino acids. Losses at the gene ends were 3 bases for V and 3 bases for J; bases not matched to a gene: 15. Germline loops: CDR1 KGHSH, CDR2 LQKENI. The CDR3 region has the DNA TGTGCCAGCTCACCGTTAGGGACAGTCGCAGCAAAAACAGATACGCAGTATTTT. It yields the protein CASSPLGTVAAKTDTQYF.

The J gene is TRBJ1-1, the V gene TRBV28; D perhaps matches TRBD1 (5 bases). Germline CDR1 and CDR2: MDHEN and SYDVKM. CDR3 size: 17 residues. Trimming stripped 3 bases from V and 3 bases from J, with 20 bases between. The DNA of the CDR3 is TGTGCCAGCAGTTTCGTTGGGGGGGGAGGGTCTCACACTGAAGCTTTCTTT. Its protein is CASSFVGGGGSHTEAFF.

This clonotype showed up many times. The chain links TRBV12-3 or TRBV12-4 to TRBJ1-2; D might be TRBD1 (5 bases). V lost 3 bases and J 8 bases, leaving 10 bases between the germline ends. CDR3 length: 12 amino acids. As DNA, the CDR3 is TGTGCCAGCAGTTTCGGGGCAGGAGGCTACACCTTC. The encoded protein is CASSFGAGGYTF.

Here the CDR3 DNA reads TGTGCCAGCAGCGCTAGCTCTGGAAACACCATATATTTT. Its translation: CASSASSGNTIYF. The V gene is TRBV3-1, the J gene TRBJ1-3; D is undetermined. Looked up from germline, CDR1 is LGHDT and CDR2 is YNNKEL (reference sequence). This CDR3 is built from 13 residues. V was trimmed by 5 bases and J by 0 bases, leaving 5 bases between them. The full variable domain, in which reference TRBV3-1 and TRBJ1-3 provide the parts outside the CDR3, is DTAVSQTPKYLVTQMGNDKSIKCEQNLGHDTMYWYKQDSKKFLKIMFSYNNKELIINETVPNRFSPKSPDKAHLNLHINSLELGDSAVYFCASSASSGNTIYFGEGSWLTVV.

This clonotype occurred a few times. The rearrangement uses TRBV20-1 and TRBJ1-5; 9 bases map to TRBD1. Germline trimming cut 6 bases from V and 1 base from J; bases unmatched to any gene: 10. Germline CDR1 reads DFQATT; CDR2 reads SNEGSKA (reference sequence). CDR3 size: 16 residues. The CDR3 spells CSASRQGTGSNQPQHF. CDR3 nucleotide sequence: TGCAGTGCCAGTCGCCAGGGGACAGGGAGCAATCAGCCCCAGCATTTT.

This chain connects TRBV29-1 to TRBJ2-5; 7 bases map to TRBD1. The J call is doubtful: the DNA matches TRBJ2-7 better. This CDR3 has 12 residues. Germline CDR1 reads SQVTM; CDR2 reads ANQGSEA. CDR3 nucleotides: TGCAGCGTTGCCGGGACAGCTAACGAGCAGTACTTC. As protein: CSVAGTANEQYF.

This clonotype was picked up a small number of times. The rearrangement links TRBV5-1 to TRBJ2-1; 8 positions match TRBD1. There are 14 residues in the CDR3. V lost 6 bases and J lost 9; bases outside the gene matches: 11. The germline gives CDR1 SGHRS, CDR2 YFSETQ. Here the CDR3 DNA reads TGCGCCAGCACCATGGACAGGGTCTACGCTGAGCAGTTCTTC. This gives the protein CASTMDRVYAEQFF.

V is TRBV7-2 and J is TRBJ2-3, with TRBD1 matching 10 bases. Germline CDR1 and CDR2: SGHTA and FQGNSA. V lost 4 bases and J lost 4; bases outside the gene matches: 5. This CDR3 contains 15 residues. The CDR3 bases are TGTGCCAGCAGCTCCCGGACAGGGGGACCAGATACGCAGTATTTT. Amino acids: CASSSRTGGPDTQYF. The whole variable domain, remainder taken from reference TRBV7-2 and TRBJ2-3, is GAGVSQSPSNKVTEKGKDVELRCDPISGHTALYWYRQSLGQGLEFLIYFQGNSAPDKSGLPSDRFSAERTGGSVSTLTIQRTQQEDSAVYLCASSSRTGGPDTQYFGPGTRLTVL.

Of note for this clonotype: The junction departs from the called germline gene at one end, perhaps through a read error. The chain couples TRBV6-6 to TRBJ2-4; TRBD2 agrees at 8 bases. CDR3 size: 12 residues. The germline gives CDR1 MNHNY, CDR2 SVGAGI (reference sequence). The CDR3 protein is CASSGTRDIQDF. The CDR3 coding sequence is TGTGCCAGCAGTGGGACTAGAGATATTCAGGACTTC.

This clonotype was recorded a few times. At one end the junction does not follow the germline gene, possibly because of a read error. In nucleotides, the CDR3 is TGCGCCAGCAGCCCGTTCGGACAGGTCTCCTCCAATGAGCAGTTCTTC. As protein: CASSPFGQVSSNEQFF. The chain couples TRBV5-1 to TRBJ2-1; 7 bases agree with TRBD1. The CDR3 is 16 residues long. Germline V lookup: CDR1 SGHRS, CDR2 YFSETQ.

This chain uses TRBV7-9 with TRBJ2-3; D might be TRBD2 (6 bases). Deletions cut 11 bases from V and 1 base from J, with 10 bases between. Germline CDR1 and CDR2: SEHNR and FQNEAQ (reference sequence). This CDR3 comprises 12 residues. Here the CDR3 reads CALGGGTDTQYF. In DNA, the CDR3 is TGTGCCCTTGGAGGGGGCACAGATACGCAGTATTTT.

CDR3 protein: CSAPRRGRTNEKLFF. The CDR3, as DNA: TGCAGTGCCCCCCGCAGGGGTCGAACTAATGAAAAACTGTTTTTT. The chain employs TRBV20-1 and TRBJ1-4; TRBD1 is a possible D gene (6 bases). The length of the CDR3 is 15 residues. The germline V and J ends were trimmed by 6 bases and 1 base, with 15 bases remaining between them. Germline V gene lookup returns CDR1 DFQATT and CDR2 SNEGSKA (reference sequence).

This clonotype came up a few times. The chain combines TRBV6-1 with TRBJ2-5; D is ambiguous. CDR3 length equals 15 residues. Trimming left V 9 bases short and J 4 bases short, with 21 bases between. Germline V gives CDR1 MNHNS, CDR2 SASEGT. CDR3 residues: CASSWNSMFGETQYF. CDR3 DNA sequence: TGTGCCAGTAGTTGGAACTCCATGTTCGGAGAGACCCAGTACTTC.

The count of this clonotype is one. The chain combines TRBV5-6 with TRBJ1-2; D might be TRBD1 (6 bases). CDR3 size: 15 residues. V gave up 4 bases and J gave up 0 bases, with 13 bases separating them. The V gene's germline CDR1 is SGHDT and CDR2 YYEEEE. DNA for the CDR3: TGTGCCAGCAGCCCGCAGGGGCTATCTAACTATGGCTACACCTTC. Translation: CASSPQGLSNYGYTF.

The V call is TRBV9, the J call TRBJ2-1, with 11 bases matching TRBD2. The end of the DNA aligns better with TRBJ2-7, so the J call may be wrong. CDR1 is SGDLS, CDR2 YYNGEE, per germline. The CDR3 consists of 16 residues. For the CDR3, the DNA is TGTGCCAGCAGCGCTCGATTAGCGGGGGGGCACAATGAGCAGTACTTC. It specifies CASSARLAGGHNEQYF.

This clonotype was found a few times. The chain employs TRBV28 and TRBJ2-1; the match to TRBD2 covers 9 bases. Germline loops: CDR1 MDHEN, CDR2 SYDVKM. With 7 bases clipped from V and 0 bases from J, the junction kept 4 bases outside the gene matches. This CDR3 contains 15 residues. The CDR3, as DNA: TGTGCCAGCATTCGAGCGGGGGGCTCCTACAATGAGCAGTTCTTC. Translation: CASIRAGGSYNEQFF.

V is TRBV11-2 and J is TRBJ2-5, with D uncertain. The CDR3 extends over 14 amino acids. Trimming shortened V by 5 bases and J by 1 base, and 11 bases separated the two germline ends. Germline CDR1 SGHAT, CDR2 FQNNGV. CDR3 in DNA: TGTGCCAGCAGCCCCAGGATGTCCCAAGAGACCCAGTACTTC. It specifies CASSPRMSQETQYF.

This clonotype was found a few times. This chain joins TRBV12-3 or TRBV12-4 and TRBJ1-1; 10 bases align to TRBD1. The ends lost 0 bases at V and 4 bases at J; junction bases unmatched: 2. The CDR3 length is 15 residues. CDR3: CASSLATGGFTEAFF. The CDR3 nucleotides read TGTGCCAGCAGTTTAGCGACAGGGGGCTTCACTGAAGCTTTCTTT.

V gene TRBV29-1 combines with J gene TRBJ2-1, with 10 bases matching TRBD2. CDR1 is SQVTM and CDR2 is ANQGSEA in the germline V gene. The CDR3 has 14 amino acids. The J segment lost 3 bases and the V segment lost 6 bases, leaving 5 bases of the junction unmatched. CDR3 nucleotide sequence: TGCAGCGTAGCGAAGCGGGGGGGCTACAATGAGCAGTTCTTC. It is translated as CSVAKRGGYNEQFF.

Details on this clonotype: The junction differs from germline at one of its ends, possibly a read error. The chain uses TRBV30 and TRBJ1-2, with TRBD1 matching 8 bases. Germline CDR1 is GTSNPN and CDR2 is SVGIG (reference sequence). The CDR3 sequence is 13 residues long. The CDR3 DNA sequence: TGTGCCTGGAGTGGGACAGGGCTTTATGGCCACACCTTC. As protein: CAWSGTGLYGHTF.

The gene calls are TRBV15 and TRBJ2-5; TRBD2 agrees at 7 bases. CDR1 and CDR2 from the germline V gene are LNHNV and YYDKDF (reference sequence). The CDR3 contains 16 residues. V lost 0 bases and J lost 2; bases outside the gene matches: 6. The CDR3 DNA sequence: TGTGCCACCAGCAGAGATCTTCGCGGGGGACAAGAGACCCAGTACTTC. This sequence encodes CATSRDLRGGQETQYF.

The CDR3 region is CASSPLSDQPQHF. DNA for the CDR3: TGTGCCAGCTCACCACTTTCGGATCAGCCCCAGCATTTT. V usage is TRBV18 and J usage is TRBJ1-5; D remains ambiguous. Trimming stripped 1 base from V and 5 bases from J, with 6 bases between. Germline CDR1 reads KGHSH; CDR2 reads LQKENI. The CDR3 extends over 13 amino acids.

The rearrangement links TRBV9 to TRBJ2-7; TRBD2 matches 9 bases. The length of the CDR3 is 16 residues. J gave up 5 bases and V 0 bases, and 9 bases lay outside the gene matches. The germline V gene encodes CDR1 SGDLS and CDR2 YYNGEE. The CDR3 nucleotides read TGTGCCAGCAGCGTAGCAGATAGCGGGGGTATAAACGAGCAGTACTTC. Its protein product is CASSVADSGGINEQYF.

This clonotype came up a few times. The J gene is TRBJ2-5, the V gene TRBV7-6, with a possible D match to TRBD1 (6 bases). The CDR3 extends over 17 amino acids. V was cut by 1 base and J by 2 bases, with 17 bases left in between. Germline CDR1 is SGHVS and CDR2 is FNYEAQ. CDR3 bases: TGTGCCAGCAGCTTAGTACTTACAGGGTTCGGGCAAGAGACCCAGTACTTC. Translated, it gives CASSLVLTGFGQETQYF.

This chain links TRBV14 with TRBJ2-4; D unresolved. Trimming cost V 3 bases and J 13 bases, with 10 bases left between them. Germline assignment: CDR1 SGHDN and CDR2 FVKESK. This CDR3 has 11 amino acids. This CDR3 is CASSHTTKQYF. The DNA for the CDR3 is TGTGCCAGCAGCCATACTACGAAGCAGTACTTC.

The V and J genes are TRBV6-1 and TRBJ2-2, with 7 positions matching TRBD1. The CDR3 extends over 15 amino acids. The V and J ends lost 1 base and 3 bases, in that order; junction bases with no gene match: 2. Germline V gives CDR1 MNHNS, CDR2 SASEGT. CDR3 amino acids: CASSEEGADTGELFF. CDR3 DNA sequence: TGTGCCAGCAGTGAAGAGGGGGCAGACACCGGGGAGCTGTTTTTT.

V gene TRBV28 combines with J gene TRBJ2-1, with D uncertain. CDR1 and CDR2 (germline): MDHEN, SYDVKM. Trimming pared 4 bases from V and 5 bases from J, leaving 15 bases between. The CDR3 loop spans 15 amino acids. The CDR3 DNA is TGTGCCAGCAGTTCCCCTCTCGGGCAGCACAATGAGCAGTTCTTC. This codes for CASSSPLGQHNEQFF.

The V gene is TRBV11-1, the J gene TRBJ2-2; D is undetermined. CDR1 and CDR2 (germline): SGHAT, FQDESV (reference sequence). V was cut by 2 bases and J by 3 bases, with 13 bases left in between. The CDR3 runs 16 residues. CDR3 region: CASSLLTVADTGELFF. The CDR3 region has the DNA TGTGCCAGCAGCTTATTAACAGTGGCGGACACCGGGGAGCTGTTTTTT.

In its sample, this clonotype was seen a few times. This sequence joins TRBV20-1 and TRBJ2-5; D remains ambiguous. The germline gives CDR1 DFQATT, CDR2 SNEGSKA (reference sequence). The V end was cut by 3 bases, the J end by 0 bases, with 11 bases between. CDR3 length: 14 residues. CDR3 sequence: CSASDPGDQETQYF. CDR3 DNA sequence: TGCAGTGCTAGTGATCCGGGCGACCAAGAGACCCAGTACTTC.

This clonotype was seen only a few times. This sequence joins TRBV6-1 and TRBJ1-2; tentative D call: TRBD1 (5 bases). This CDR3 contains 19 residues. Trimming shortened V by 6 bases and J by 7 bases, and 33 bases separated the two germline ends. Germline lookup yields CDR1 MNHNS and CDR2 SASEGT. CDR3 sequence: CASRTAPQSGPQVGSGYTF. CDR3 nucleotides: TGTGCCAGCAGGACCGCACCCCAAAGTGGTCCACAGGTCGGGAGTGGCTACACCTTC.

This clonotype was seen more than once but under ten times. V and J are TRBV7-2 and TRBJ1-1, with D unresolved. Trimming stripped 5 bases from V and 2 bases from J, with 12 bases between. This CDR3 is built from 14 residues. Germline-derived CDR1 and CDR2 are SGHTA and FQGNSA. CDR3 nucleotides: TGTGCCAGCAGCCCACCCAAGTCAAACACTGAAGCTTTCTTT. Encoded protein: CASSPPKSNTEAFF.